A single sample gave rise to the 19 T cell receptor beta chains below, sequenced in a study of STAT3 mutations in large granular lymphocyte leukemia. Overall study findings and caveats: In T-cell large granular lymphocyte leukemia, about half of patients showed multiple immunodominant subclonotypes.

For these receptors, no antigen is known. Profiled with immunoSEQ multiplex PCR; TCRdb holds only in-frame clones, not every one. The sample includes around 39,000 clones, nearly 90% of them seen just once. The sequencing input was PBMCs. Receptor source: a human donor with T large granular lymphocyte leukemia. Some clones in this sample may be carry-over from other donors' samples.

This clone was found a few times. V is TRBV5-1 and J is TRBJ1-4, with D possibly TRBD1 on 5 matching bases. Trimming shortened V by 2 bases and J by 7 bases, and 15 bases separated the two germline ends. Germline V gives CDR1 SGHRS, CDR2 YFSETQ. CDR3 length equals 15 residues. In DNA form, the CDR3 reads TGCGCCAGCAGCTTCTCAGGGCCCACCTTTGAAAAACTGTTTTTT. Its translation: CASSFSGPTFEKLFF.

The chain recombines TRBV7-8 with TRBJ2-5, with D maybe TRBD2 (5 bases). This CDR3 has 15 amino acids. V dropped 5 bases and J dropped 5 bases, with 18 bases sitting between them. CDR1 is SGHVS and CDR2 is FQNEAQ in the germline V gene. CDR3 coding DNA: TGTGCCAGCAGCATCGGGGATATGGGTGGGGAGACCCAGTACTTC. This encodes CASSIGDMGGETQYF.

The V call is TRBV2, the J call TRBJ1-1; maybe TRBD1 (5 bases). V was clipped by 4 bases and J by 3 bases, with 18 bases between them. The CDR3 totals 16 residues. Germline CDR1 and CDR2: SNHLY and FYNNEI. CDR3 DNA sequence: TGTGCCAGCAGTGCCCAGGGAATATGGGGGGACACTGAAGCTTTCTTT. Residues: CASSAQGIWGDTEAFF.

The rearrangement joins TRBV28 to TRBJ2-6, with D perhaps TRBD1 (6 bases). This CDR3 has 14 amino acids. Trimming left V 6 bases short and J 3 bases short, with 9 bases between. The germline V gene has CDR1 MDHEN and CDR2 SYDVKM. The CDR3 spells CASRRGFGANVLTF. CDR3 coding DNA: TGTGCCAGCAGGAGGGGGTTTGGGGCCAACGTCCTGACTTTC.

This clone was counted a single time. CDR3 sequence reads: CASRRGWNTEAFF. The DNA of the CDR3 is TGCGCCAGCCGTAGGGGTTGGAACACTGAAGCTTTCTTT. J is TRBJ1-1 and V is TRBV5-1; weak D call: TRBD1 (5 bases). Trimming removed 7 bases at V and 1 base at J, with 11 bases between. This CDR3 spans 13 amino acids. The germline CDR1 and CDR2 sequences are SGHRS and YFSETQ.

V gene TRBV7-8 combines with J gene TRBJ1-5; D gene unclear. The CDR3 runs to 14 residues. The V end was cut by 5 bases, the J end by 2 bases, with 10 bases between. Germline V CDR1 and CDR2: SGHVS, FQNEAQ. In nucleotides, the CDR3 is TGTGCCAGCAGCCCCAGTGTGGGCAATCAGCCCCAGCATTTT. Its protein product is CASSPSVGNQPQHF.

The chain carries TRBV19 and TRBJ1-1; 8 bases are a match to TRBD1. The CDR3 covers 13 residues. Losses at the gene ends were 7 bases for V and 1 base for J; bases not matched to a gene: 2. The V gene's germline CDR1 is LNHDA and CDR2 SQIVND (reference sequence). Here the CDR3 reads CASTTGGNTEAFF. The CDR3 DNA reads TGTGCCAGTACCACAGGGGGGAACACTGAAGCTTTCTTT.

This rearrangement joins TRBV29-1 to TRBJ1-1; no reliable D call. The CDR3 extends over 12 amino acids. The V gene lost 5 bases and the J gene lost 4 bases, with 11 bases spanning the gap. Germline-derived CDR1 and CDR2 are SQVTM and ANQGSEA. The DNA of the CDR3 is TGCAGCGTTTTAAGGGTGACCACTGAAGCTTTCTTT. Translating gives CSVLRVTTEAFF.

V is TRBV4-2 and J is TRBJ2-4; D might be TRBD1 (5 bases). CDR3 length: 16 residues. Germline V CDR1 and CDR2: LGHNA, YNFKEQ. V dropped 1 base and J dropped 0 bases, with 10 bases sitting between them. The CDR3 reads CASSQGAQGAKNIQYF. CDR3 coding DNA: TGTGCCAGCAGCCAAGGGGCCCAGGGAGCCAAAAACATTCAGTACTTC.

V gene TRBV7-9 combines with J gene TRBJ2-5, with TRBD1 as a possible D gene (6 bases). The germline V gene has CDR1 SEHNR and CDR2 FQNEAQ (reference sequence). With 5 bases removed from V and 3 bases from J, the gap between germline ends came to 7 bases. The CDR3 extends over 12 amino acids. The CDR3 sequence is CASSNREETQYF. CDR3 in DNA: TGTGCCAGCAGCAACAGGGAAGAGACCCAGTACTTC.

The rearrangement links TRBV5-1 to TRBJ1-6; tentatively, D is TRBD1 (5 bases). This CDR3 region has 15 residues. V was shortened by 3 bases and J by 10 bases, with 17 bases between the two germline ends. Germline CDR1 is SGHRS and CDR2 is YFSETQ. DNA of the CDR3: TGCGCCAGCAGCTCATCCGGGGCGCCAGGGTCACCCCTCCACTTT. This translates into CASSSSGAPGSPLHF.

The count of this clone is one. The CDR3 DNA is TGTGCCAGCTCATCGAGGGGGAACACTGAAGCTTTCTTT. It specifies CASSSRGNTEAFF. The rearrangement joins TRBV18 to TRBJ1-1, with D maybe TRBD1 (5 bases). This CDR3 is built from 13 residues. V was clipped by 5 bases and J by 1 base, with 8 bases between them. The V gene's germline CDR1 is KGHSH and CDR2 LQKENI.

CDR3 nucleotide sequence: TGCGCCAGCAGCTTGGACCCAACTAGCACAGATACGCAGTATTTT. It encodes CASSLDPTSTDTQYF. The chain carries TRBV5-1 and TRBJ2-3, with D uncertain. This CDR3 comprises 15 residues. Germline V gene lookup returns CDR1 SGHRS and CDR2 YFSETQ. V was cut by 0 bases and J by 0 bases, with 8 bases left in between.

CDR3 DNA: TGTGCCATCAGTGAGTCGAGGGCAGTGCAAGAGACCCAGTACTTC. It specifies CAISESRAVQETQYF. The genes are TRBV10-3 and TRBJ2-5; tentative D call: TRBD2 (5 bases). Germline values: CDR1 ENHRY, CDR2 SYGVKD. This CDR3 region has 15 residues. Trimming pared 0 bases from V and 2 bases from J, leaving 10 bases between.

This rearrangement joins TRBV6-5 to TRBJ1-1; tentatively, D is TRBD1 (5 bases). The V and J ends lost 6 bases and 11 bases respectively, with 22 bases between them. The V gene's germline CDR1 is MNHEY and CDR2 SVGAGI. This CDR3 has 14 residues. CDR3 coding DNA: TGTGCCAGCAGCCGCCCCCGGGACGGGAGTTATGCTTTCTTT. Protein sequence: CASSRPRDGSYAFF.

The genes are TRBV18 and TRBJ1-1, with D possibly being TRBD1 (6 bases). This CDR3 spans 14 amino acids. Looked up from germline, CDR1 is KGHSH and CDR2 is LQKENI. The V gene lost 3 bases and the J gene lost 3 bases, with 11 bases spanning the gap. CDR3 in DNA: TGTGCCAGCTCACCCGCGAGGGGGGACACTGAAGCTTTCTTT. Amino acids: CASSPARGDTEAFF.

J is TRBJ1-3 and V is TRBV5-4; tentative D call: TRBD1 (5 bases). This CDR3 spans 16 amino acids. V was trimmed by 0 bases and J by 4 bases, leaving 14 bases between them. Germline CDR1 SGHNT, CDR2 YYREEE (reference sequence). The CDR3 nucleotides are TGTGCCAGCAGCTTGGACCCCGGGACCGGGGGAAACACCATATATTTT. Its translation is CASSLDPGTGGNTIYF.

The chain couples TRBV5-1 to TRBJ2-7; 8 nucleotides line up with TRBD2. Per the germline V gene, CDR1 is SGHRS and CDR2 is YFSETQ. The CDR3 loop spans 13 amino acids. The V and J ends lost 4 bases and 5 bases, in that order; junction bases with no gene match: 5. The CDR3: CASSTLAGDEQYV. In nucleotides, the CDR3 is TGCGCCAGCAGCACGCTAGCGGGCGACGAGCAGTACGTC.

The chain carries TRBV18 and TRBJ1-5; TRBD1 aligns across 10 bases. The germline gives CDR1 KGHSH, CDR2 LQKENI. J was trimmed by 8 bases and V by 3 bases; bases with no gene match: 1. This CDR3 is built from 13 residues. In DNA form, the CDR3 reads TGTGCCAGCTCACCCGGACAGGGGGAGCCCCAGCATTTT. As protein: CASSPGQGEPQHF.